This TCR beta chain was identified in a study of control samples from healthy donors and cancer patients. Clones were sequenced by immunoSEQ multiplex PCR, and TCRdb holds only the in-frame ones, with some missing. The sample includes under 150,000 clones, roughly 91% of them seen just once. This TCR came from a man aged 45-60 years with head and neck cancer. Sequenced: PBMCs.

This CDR3 reads CAWTAANTGELFF. The CDR3 nucleotides are TGTGCCTGGACAGCGGCGAACACCGGGGAGCTGTTTTTT. The genes are TRBV30 and TRBJ2-2; D is possibly TRBD2 (5 bases). V lost 4 bases and J lost 0, with 6 bases in between. The germline CDR1 and CDR2 sequences are GTSNPN and SVGIG (reference sequence). The CDR3 sequence is 13 residues long.